The sequence of this TCR beta chain was determined in a study of early stage breast cancer tumors. Study-level background: Of around 15 invasive breast tumors, around 13 were hormone receptor-positive, HER2-negative.

Some clones are missing from TCRdb's copy, which holds only in-frame ones; the method was immunoSEQ multiplex PCR. The sample has about 46,000 clones; around 80% are singletons. V was trimmed by 2 bases and J by 2 bases, leaving 11 bases between them. Germline CDR1 and CDR2: SEHNR and FQNEAQ (reference sequence). The CDR3 is made up of 15 amino acids. The study, taken as a whole, reports: In about 90% of the 16 patients, blood comparison separated tumor from normal breast.

Remarks on this clone: What it recognizes is unknown.

The sequence was obtained from a middle-aged person with breast cancer. The chain uses TRBV7-9 and TRBJ2-3, with D unclear. Sequences were obtained from blood. The CDR3: CASSLRARLTDTQYF. CDR3 DNA: TGTGCCAGCAGCTTAAGGGCGCGTCTCACAGATACGCAGTATTTT.